Following are 22 T cell receptor beta chains from one sample sequenced in a study of T cells in women clearing cervical HPV infection. Assay: immunoSEQ multiplex PCR; the TCRdb copy retains only in-frame clones and omits some. The sample holds approximately 35,000 clones. Sequences were obtained from blood buffy coat. These receptors all come from a woman aged 18 to 75 with a cervical HPV16 infection that either progressed to CIN3+ or cleared (not recorded which).

Worth noting for this clone: Read coverage stops 3 residues before the CDR3 terminus; the germline J gene supplies the remainder. The chain employs TRBV7-9 and TRBJ1-5, with a weak D call TRBD1 (5 bases). With 2 bases removed from V and 7 bases from J, the gap between germline ends came to 12 bases. CDR3 length: 14 amino acids. Germline V gene data show CDR1 as SEHNR and CDR2 as FQNEAQ (reference sequence). The CDR3 loop reads CASSLSAGPQPQHF. The part of the CDR3 DNA that was read is TGTGCCAGCAGCTTATCGGCAGGGCCGCAGCCC. The full variable domain, completed using reference TRBV7-9 and TRBJ1-5, is DTGVSQNPRHKITKRGQNVTFRCDPISEHNRLYWYRQTLGQGPEFLTYFQNEAQLEKSRLLSDRFSAERPKGSFSTLEIQRTEQGDSAMYLCASSLSAGPQPQHFGDGTRLSIL.

For this clone: The read ends 3 residues before the CDR3 terminus; that terminus is restored from the germline J gene. Other DNA sequences from this sample encode an identical CDR3 as well. The chain has TRBV7-2 and TRBJ1-2, with a weak D call TRBD1 (6 bases). The CDR3 runs to 14 residues. The germline V gene has CDR1 SGHTA and CDR2 FQGNSA. The part of the CDR3 DNA that was read is TGTGCCAGCAGCTTGACAGGAAGCACAGATACC. It codes for CASSLTGSTDT. The CDR3 as a whole reads CASSLTGSTDTYTF.

A remark on this clone: The observed sequence ends 3 residues before the CDR3 terminus, with the missing tail filled in from the germline J gene. The sample contains more than one DNA sequence encoding this CDR3. The rearrangement joins TRBV7-2 to TRBJ1-2; TRBD1 aligns across 8 bases. CDR3 length equals 15 residues. Germline-derived CDR1 and CDR2 are SGHTA and FQGNSA. Incomplete CDR3 DNA: TGTGCCAGCAGCTTAGTAGGTGGGACAGGAAATTCA. The encoded protein is CASSLVGGTGNS. The whole CDR3 region reads CASSLVGGTGNSYTF.

Worth noting for this clone: The sequenced fragment ends 3 residues before the CDR3 boundary, so the rest is inferred from the germline J gene. This chain uses TRBV5-1 with TRBJ2-1; TRBD2 matches at 12 bases. V lost 0 bases, J lost 5 bases, and 3 bases stayed unmatched. The length of the CDR3 is 16 residues. The germline V gene has CDR1 SGHRS and CDR2 YFSETQ. The CDR3: CASSLAASGGDNEQFF. The sequenced part of the CDR3 DNA is TGCGCCAGCAGCTTGGCGGCTAGCGGGGGGGACAATGAG.

A remark on this clone: The CDR3 end falls 3 residues outside the read, so it is completed with the germline J gene. The rearrangement joins TRBV30 to TRBJ1-5; D gene ambiguous. The CDR3 consists of 13 residues. The V end lost 5 bases, the J end lost 9 bases, and 17 bases lay between the germline ends. Germline V gene sequence: CDR1 GTSNPN, CDR2 SVGIG (reference sequence). Partial CDR3 DNA: TGTGCCTGGGCCGGGGATGGAGTTGGGCCC. It encodes CAWAGDGVGP. The CDR3 in its entirety is CAWAGDGVGPQHF.

For this clone: The CDR3 end is not reached by the read, which stops 3 residues before it; the germline J gene fills it in. The V call is TRBV2, the J call TRBJ2-2, with D perhaps TRBD1 (6 bases). The CDR3 is 14 amino acids. The V and J ends lost 2 bases and 7 bases respectively, with 11 bases between them. The V gene's germline CDR1 is SNHLY and CDR2 FYNNEI. Incomplete CDR3 DNA: TGTGCCAGCAGTGAATGGGGGCCCGTCGGGGAG. As protein: CASSEWGPVGE. The whole CDR3 sequence is CASSEWGPVGELFF.

To note about this clone: The sequence runs out 3 residues before the end of the CDR3; the remainder is reconstructed from the germline J gene. The chain has TRBV7-6 and TRBJ1-2; D uncertain. The germline V gene encodes CDR1 SGHVS and CDR2 FNYEAQ. Trimming shortened V by 2 bases and J by 6 bases, and 10 bases separated the two germline ends. This CDR3 is 13 amino acids long. Here the CDR3 reads CASSLTQNDGYTF. The sequenced CDR3 bases are TGTGCCAGCAGCTTAACACAGAACGATGGC.

As concerns this clone: Read sequence stops 3 residues before the CDR3 end, and the germline J gene provides the missing end. The chain has TRBV20-1 and TRBJ2-6; 10 bases are shared with TRBD1. The CDR3 is 17 amino acids. Germline CDR1 reads DFQATT; CDR2 reads SNEGSKA (reference sequence). V trimming: 1 base; J trimming: 0 bases; junction bases outside the gene matches: 3. CDR3 bases read: TGCAGTGCTAGAGGAAGGGACAGGGGCTCTGGGGCCAACGTC. It codes for CSARGRDRGSGANV. The whole CDR3 region reads CSARGRDRGSGANVLTF.

About this clone: The read terminates 3 residues before the CDR3 end, so the remaining end is supplied by the germline J gene. This sequence joins TRBV12-3 or TRBV12-4 and TRBJ1-4, with 8 bases lining up with TRBD1. This CDR3 comprises 14 residues. V shed 5 bases, J shed 8 bases, and the junction held 7 bases outside the gene matches. CDR3 bases read: TGTGCCAGCAGTCAGACAGGGGCTGGGGAAAAA. This codes for CASSQTGAGEK. The full CDR3 protein reads CASSQTGAGEKLFF.

To note about this clone: The read gets to within 3 residues of the CDR3 end, and the germline J gene fills in the rest. This chain links TRBV29-1 with TRBJ1-2; TRBD1 matches 9 bases. V lost 1 base to trimming and J lost 3 bases; unmatched junction nucleotides: 6. The CDR3 spans 15 residues. From germline, CDR1 is SQVTM and CDR2 ANQGSEA. The sequenced CDR3 bases are TGCAGCGTTGAAGGGGCCCGGACAGGGGACTATGGC. Protein product: CSVEGARTGDYG. The full CDR3 protein reads CSVEGARTGDYGYTF.

As concerns this clone: The CDR3 end falls 3 residues outside the read, so it is completed with the germline J gene. The chain employs TRBV7-8 and TRBJ1-2; possible D gene TRBD1, 5 bases. Germline CDR1 reads SGHVS; CDR2 reads FQNEAQ. The CDR3 has 15 residues. The CDR3 sequence is CASSLGGRAGRGYTF. The DNA read from the CDR3 is TGTGCCAGCAGCTTAGGGGGCAGGGCAGGGAGAGGC.

Comment on this clone: The DNA ends 3 residues before the CDR3 does, and the rest of the CDR3 is filled in from the germline J gene. The rearrangement uses TRBV29-1 and TRBJ1-1, with TRBD1 as a possible D gene (5 bases). Per germline, CDR1 SQVTM and CDR2 ANQGSEA. Trimming took off 3 bases at V and 7 bases at J, with 9 bases between the two ends. The CDR3 is 11 amino acids. The CDR3 bases that were read are TGCAGCGTTGAGGAGACAGTTGAA. It codes for CSVEETVE. The entire CDR3 protein reads CSVEETVEAFF.

CDR3 bases read: TGTGCCAGCAGAGTCAGAGGGGGTCTCTACGAG. This codes for CASRVRGGLYE. The full CDR3 sequence reads CASRVRGGLYEQYF. The chain links TRBV28 to TRBJ2-7, with D possibly being TRBD1 (6 bases). The CDR3 goes on 3 residues after the read ends, and that part is filled in from the germline J gene. Germline CDR1 and CDR2: MDHEN and SYDVKM. V was pared by 6 bases and J by 3 bases, with 15 bases between. This CDR3 comprises 14 residues.

With regard to this clone: With the read ending 3 residues before the CDR3 end, the germline J gene is used to fill in that end. The chain carries TRBV6-2 or TRBV6-3 and TRBJ1-1; 7 bases line up with TRBD1. Germline values: CDR1 MNHEY, CDR2 SVGEGT. The trim removed 7 bases at V and 1 base at J, leaving 3 bases unmatched. The CDR3 has 13 amino acids. The CDR3 sequence: CASIGTANTEAFF. The CDR3 bases that were read are TGTGCCAGCATTGGGACAGCGAACACTGAA.

In the case of this clone: The read ends 3 residues before the CDR3 terminus; that terminus is restored from the germline J gene. The rearrangement links TRBV30 to TRBJ2-7, with TRBD1 identical over 8 bases. Germline lookup yields CDR1 GTSNPN and CDR2 SVGIG (reference sequence). The CDR3 totals 18 residues. Trimming cost V 3 bases and J 3 bases; bases outside gene matches: 19. CDR3 sequence reads: CAWSNHGGRGRPDYEQYF. The sequenced part of the CDR3 DNA is TGTGCCTGGAGCAATCACGGGGGCAGGGGGCGCCCGGACTACGAG.

Note on this clone: The read stops 3 residues short of the end of the CDR3; the missing end is completed from the germline J gene. The rearrangement links TRBV7-8 to TRBJ1-2; D is perhaps TRBD1 (6 bases). This CDR3 spans 17 amino acids. CDR1 SGHVS and CDR2 FQNEAQ come from the germline V gene. Trimming pared 7 bases from V and 1 base from J, leaving 22 bases between. Partial CDR3 DNA: TGTGCCAGCAACCTCGATAGGAGGGGGAGTCTTAACTATGGC. It is translated as CASNLDRRGSLNYG. Given in full, the CDR3 is CASNLDRRGSLNYGYTF.

Of note for this clone: Read data end 3 residues before the CDR3 end; the end is taken from the germline J gene. This sequence joins TRBV7-3 and TRBJ2-4, with TRBD2 identical over 13 bases. Germline CDR1 is SGHTA and CDR2 is FQGTGA. J gave up 2 bases and V 5 bases, and 6 bases lay outside the gene matches. CDR3 length: 17 amino acids. The DNA read from the CDR3 is TGTGCCAGCAGCGAGACGGGACTAGCGGGGTCCAAAAACATT. It encodes CASSETGLAGSKNI. In full, the CDR3 is CASSETGLAGSKNIQYF.

Worth noting for this clone: The CDR3 extends 3 residues past the end of the read, so its final part is completed from the germline J gene. The J gene is TRBJ1-2, the V gene TRBV19; 8 bases are shared with TRBD1. The CDR3 runs 13 residues. CDR1 and CDR2 from the germline V gene are LNHDA and SQIVND (reference sequence). The CDR3 sequence: CASSMDRAYDYTF. The part of the CDR3 DNA that was read is TGTGCCAGTAGTATGGACAGGGCTTACGAC.

Concerning this clone itself: The CDR3 end falls 3 residues outside the read, so it is completed with the germline J gene. This rearrangement joins TRBV7-9 to TRBJ2-4; D could derive from TRBD1 or TRBD2 (5 bases each). The CDR3 totals 12 residues. The germline V gene encodes CDR1 SEHNR and CDR2 FQNEAQ (reference sequence). The part of the CDR3 DNA that was read is TGTGCCAGCAGCTTTGAGGGGAATGGT. Encoded protein: CASSFEGNG. The CDR3, in full, reads CASSFEGNGQYF.

Notes on this clone: Coverage ceases 3 residues before the CDR3 finishes, and the germline J gene fills in the end. This chain connects TRBV5-6 to TRBJ2-5; the D gene is possibly TRBD2 (5 bases). In germline, CDR1 is SGHDT, CDR2 YYEEEE. The CDR3 totals 14 residues. V dropped 0 bases and J dropped 2 bases, with 8 bases sitting between them. CDR3 sequence reads: CASSLGGGQETQYF. CDR3 DNA (partial): TGTGCCAGCAGCTTGGGCGGAGGACAAGAGACC. Looking up the rest from reference TRBV5-6 and TRBJ2-5 gives the full variable domain: DAGVTQSPTHLIKTRGQQVTLRCSPKSGHDTVSWYQQALGQGPQFIFQYYEEEERQRGNFPDRFSGHQFPNYSSELNVNALLLGDSALYLCASSLGGGQETQYFGPGTRLLVL.

About this clone: The read falls 3 residues short of the CDR3 end, and the missing part is taken from the germline J gene. V is TRBV19 and J is TRBJ1-2; 8 bases agree with TRBD1. The CDR3 is 11 residues long. Germline assignment: CDR1 LNHDA and CDR2 SQIVND (reference sequence). The part of the CDR3 DNA that was read is TGTGCCAGTCAGGGGGCTCTTGAC. This translates into CASQGALD. The entire CDR3 is CASQGALDYTF.

To note about this clone: Coverage ceases 3 residues before the CDR3 finishes, and the germline J gene fills in the end. This chain connects TRBV7-9 to TRBJ2-7; TRBD1 matches at 9 bases. Unmatched junction bases numbered 8, after V lost 6 bases and J lost 2 bases. In germline, CDR1 is SEHNR, CDR2 FQNEAQ (reference sequence). The CDR3 is 15 amino acids. The CDR3 region is CASSDTGQGPYEQYF. The sequenced part of the CDR3 DNA is TGTGCCAGCAGTGATACGGGACAGGGACCCTACGAG.